This T cell receptor (beta chain) was sequenced for a study of blood T cell repertoires in COVID-19. At the level of the study: Two consecutive negative NP/OP PCR tests, clearance, or resolved symptoms defined Cohort 3 recovery. Samples of COVID-19 (acute and convalescent) were obtained from the United States, Italy and Spain.

The germline V gene has CDR1 MDHEN and CDR2 SYDVKM. CDR3 size: 12 residues. V gave up 1 base and J gave up 8 bases, with 8 bases separating them. Per the original methods: Quantification of nucleated cells was approximated via reference gene primer amplification. Sequencing was performed with immunoSEQ multiplex PCR; in TCRdb, only in-frame clones are kept and a portion is missing. The V and J calls and clone size were taken over from that table, and D and trimming were inferred from the DNA. The sample gives 250,000 to 350,000 clones, approximately 90% of which show up once; 2% to 2.5% is in the top ten. The count of this clone is one.

The source material was PBMCs or T cells enriched from blood (not recorded which). The chain links TRBV28 to TRBJ1-1; no reliable D call. The source is a woman aged 55-75 years in a cohort exposed to, infected with or recovered from COVID-19 (not recorded which). The CDR3 bases are TGTGCCAGCAGTTTATCGCAACAGGAAGCTTTCTTT. Its protein is CASSLSQQEAFF.